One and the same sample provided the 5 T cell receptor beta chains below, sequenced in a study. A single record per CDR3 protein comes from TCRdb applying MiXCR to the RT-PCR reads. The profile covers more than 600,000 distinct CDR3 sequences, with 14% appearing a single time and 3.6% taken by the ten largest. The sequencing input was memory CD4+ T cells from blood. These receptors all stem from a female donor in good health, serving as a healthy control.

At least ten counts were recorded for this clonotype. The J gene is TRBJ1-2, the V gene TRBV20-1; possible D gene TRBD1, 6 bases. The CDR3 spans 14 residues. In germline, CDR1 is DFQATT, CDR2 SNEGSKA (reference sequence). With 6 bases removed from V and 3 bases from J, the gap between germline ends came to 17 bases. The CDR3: CSARTAGADYGYTF. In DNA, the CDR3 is TGCAGTGCACGAACGGCGGGGGCAGACTATGGCTACACCTTC.

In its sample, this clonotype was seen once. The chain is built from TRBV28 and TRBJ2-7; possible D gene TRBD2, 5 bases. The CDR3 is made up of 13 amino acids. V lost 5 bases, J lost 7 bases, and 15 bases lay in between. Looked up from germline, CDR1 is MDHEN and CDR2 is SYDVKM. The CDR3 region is CASSELGRFEQYF. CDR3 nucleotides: TGTGCCAGCAGTGAACTAGGGCGCTTTGAGCAGTACTTC.

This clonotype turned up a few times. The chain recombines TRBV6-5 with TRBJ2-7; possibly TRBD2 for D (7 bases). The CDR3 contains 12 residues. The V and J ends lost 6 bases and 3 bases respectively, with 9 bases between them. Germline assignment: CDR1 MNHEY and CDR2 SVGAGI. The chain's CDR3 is CASSGGHYEQYF. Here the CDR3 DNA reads TGTGCCAGCAGCGGGGGGCACTACGAGCAGTACTTC.

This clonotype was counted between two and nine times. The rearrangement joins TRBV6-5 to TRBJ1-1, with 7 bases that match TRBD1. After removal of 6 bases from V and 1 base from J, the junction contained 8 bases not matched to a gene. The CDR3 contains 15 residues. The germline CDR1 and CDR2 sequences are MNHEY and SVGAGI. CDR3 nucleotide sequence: TGTGCCAGCAGACTCTCCGGGACAGCGAACACTGAAGCTTTCTTT. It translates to CASRLSGTANTEAFF.

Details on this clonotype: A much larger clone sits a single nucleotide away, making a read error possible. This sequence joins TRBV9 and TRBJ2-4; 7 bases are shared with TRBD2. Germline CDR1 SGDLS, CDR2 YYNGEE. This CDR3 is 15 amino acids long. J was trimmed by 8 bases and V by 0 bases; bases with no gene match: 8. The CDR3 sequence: CASSVEAGSGDIQYF. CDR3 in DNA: TGTGCCAGCAGCGTAGAGGCCGGGAGCGGGGACATTCAGTACTTC.